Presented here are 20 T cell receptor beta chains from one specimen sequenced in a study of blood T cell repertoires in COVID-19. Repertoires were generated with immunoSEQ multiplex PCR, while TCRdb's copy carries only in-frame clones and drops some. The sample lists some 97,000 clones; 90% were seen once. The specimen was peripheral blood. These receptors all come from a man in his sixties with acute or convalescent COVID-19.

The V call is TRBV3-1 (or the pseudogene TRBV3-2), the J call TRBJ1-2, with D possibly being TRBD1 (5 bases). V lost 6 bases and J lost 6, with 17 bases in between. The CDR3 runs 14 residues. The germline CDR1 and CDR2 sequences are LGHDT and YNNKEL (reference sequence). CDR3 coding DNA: TGTGCCAGCAGTCCTACTGGTAGGGGCCATGGCTACACCTTC. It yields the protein CASSPTGRGHGYTF.

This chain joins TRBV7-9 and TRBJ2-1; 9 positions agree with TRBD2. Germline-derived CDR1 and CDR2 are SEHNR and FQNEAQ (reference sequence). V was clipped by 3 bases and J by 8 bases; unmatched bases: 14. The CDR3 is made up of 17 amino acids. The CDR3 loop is CASSFVKMAGGYDEQFF. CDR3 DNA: TGTGCCAGCAGCTTTGTAAAGATGGCGGGGGGGTACGATGAGCAGTTCTTC. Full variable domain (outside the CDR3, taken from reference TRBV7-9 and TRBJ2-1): DTGVSQNPRHKITKRGQNVTFRCDPISEHNRLYWYRQTLGQGPEFLTYFQNEAQLEKSRLLSDRFSAERPKGSFSTLEIQRTEQGDSAMYLCASSFVKMAGGYDEQFFGPGTRLTVL.

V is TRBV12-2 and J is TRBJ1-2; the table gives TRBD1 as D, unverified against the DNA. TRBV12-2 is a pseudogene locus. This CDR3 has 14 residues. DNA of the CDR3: TGTGCAAGTCGAAACAGGGGAAGGGACTATGGCTACACCTTC. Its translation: CASRNRGRDYGYTF.

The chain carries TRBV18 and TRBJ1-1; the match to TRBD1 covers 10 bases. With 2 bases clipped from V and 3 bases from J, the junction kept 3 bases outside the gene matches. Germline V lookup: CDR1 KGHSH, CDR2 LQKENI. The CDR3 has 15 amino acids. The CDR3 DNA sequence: TGTGCCAGCTCACCAGAGACAGGGGGCTACACTGAAGCTTTCTTT. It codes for CASSPETGGYTEAFF.

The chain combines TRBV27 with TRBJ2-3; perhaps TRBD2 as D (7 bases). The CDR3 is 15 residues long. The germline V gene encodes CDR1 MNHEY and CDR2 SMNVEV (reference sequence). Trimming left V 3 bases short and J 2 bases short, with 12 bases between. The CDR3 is CASSFAGADTDTQYF. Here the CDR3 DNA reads TGTGCCAGCAGTTTTGCGGGGGCCGACACAGATACGCAGTATTTT.

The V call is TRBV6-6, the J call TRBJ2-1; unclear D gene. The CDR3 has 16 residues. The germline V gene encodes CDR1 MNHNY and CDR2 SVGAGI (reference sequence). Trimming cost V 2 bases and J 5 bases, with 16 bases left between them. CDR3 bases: TGTGCCAGCAGTTACGGGTTAGCCGTTTCCCACAATGAGCAGTTCTTC. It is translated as CASSYGLAVSHNEQFF.

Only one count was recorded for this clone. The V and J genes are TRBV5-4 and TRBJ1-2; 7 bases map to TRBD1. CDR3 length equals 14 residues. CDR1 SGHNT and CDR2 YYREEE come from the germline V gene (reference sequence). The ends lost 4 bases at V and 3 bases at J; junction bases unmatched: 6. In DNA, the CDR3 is TGTGCCAGCAGCCCGGGACAGTCATACTATGGCTACACCTTC. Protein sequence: CASSPGQSYYGYTF.

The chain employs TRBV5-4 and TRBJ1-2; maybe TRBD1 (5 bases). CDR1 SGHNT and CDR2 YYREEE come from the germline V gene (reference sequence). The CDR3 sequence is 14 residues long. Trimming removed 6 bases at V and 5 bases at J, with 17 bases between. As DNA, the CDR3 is TGTGCCAGCACCGATTCAGCGGGACGTTATGGCTACACCTTC. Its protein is CASTDSAGRYGYTF.

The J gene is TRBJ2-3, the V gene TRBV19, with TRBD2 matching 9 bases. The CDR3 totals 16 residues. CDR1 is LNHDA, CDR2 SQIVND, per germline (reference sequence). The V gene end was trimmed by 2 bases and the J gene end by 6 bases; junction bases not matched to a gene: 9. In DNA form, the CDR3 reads TGTGCCAGTAGTATATACAGCGGGGGGCCGCAGGATACGCAGTATTTT. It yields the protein CASSIYSGGPQDTQYF.

CDR3 sequence: CASSRGTGDYNEQFF. Written as DNA, the CDR3 is TGTGCCAGCAGCCGGGGGACAGGGGACTACAATGAGCAGTTCTTC. This chain uses TRBV11-1 with TRBJ2-1; 10 bases line up with TRBD1. CDR1 is SGHAT, CDR2 FQDESV, per germline (reference sequence). Trimming at V came to 5 bases and at J to 3 bases, leaving 4 bases not matched to a gene. The CDR3 runs to 15 residues.

The CDR3 region is CASSPFSGRTDTQYF. CDR3 coding DNA: TGTGCCAGCAGCCCCTTTAGCGGACGCACAGATACGCAGTATTTT. V and J are TRBV7-9 and TRBJ2-3, with D perhaps TRBD2 (6 bases). V was shortened by 5 bases and J by 1 base, with 13 bases between the two germline ends. The CDR3 extends over 15 amino acids. From germline, CDR1 is SEHNR and CDR2 FQNEAQ (reference sequence).

The CDR3 loop reads CASRTTGDSYGYTF. The CDR3 DNA is TGTGCCAGCAGGACGACAGGGGATTCCTATGGCTACACCTTC. The rearrangement uses TRBV6-6 and TRBJ1-2, with 8 bases lining up with TRBD1. With 6 bases clipped from V and 4 bases from J, the junction kept 7 bases outside the gene matches. Germline CDR1 and CDR2: MNHNY and SVGAGI (reference sequence). The CDR3 spans 14 residues.

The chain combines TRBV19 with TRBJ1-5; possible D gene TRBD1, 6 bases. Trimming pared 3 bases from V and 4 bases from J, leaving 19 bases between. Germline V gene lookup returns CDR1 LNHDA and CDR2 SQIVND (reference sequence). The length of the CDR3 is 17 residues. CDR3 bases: TGTGCCAGTAGTATGATAGGTCGGGGGGCGATTAATCAGCCCCAGCATTTT. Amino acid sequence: CASSMIGRGAINQPQHF.

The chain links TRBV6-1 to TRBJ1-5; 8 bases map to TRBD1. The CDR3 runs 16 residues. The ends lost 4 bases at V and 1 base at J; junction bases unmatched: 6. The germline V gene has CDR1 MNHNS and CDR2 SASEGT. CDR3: CASSGRQGPSNQPQHF. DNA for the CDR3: TGTGCCAGCAGTGGGAGACAGGGGCCAAGCAATCAGCCCCAGCATTTT.

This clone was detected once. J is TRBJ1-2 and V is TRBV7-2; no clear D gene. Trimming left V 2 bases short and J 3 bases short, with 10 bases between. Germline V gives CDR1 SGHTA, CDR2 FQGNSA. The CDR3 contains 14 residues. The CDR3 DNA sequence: TGTGCCAGCAGCTTAAACGCCGGAGACTATGGCTACACCTTC. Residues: CASSLNAGDYGYTF.

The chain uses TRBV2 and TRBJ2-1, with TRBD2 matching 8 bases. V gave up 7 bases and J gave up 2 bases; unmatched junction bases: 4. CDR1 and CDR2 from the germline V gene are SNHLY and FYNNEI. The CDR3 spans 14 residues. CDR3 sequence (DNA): TGTGCCAGCATTTCGGGACTAGCCTACAATGAGCAGTTCTTC. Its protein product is CASISGLAYNEQFF.

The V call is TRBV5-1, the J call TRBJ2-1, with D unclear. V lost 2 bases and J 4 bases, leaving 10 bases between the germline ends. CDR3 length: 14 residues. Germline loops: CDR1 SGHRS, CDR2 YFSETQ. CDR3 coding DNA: TGCGCCAGCAGCTTAAGCGTTACTTACAATGAGCAGTTCTTC. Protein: CASSLSVTYNEQFF.

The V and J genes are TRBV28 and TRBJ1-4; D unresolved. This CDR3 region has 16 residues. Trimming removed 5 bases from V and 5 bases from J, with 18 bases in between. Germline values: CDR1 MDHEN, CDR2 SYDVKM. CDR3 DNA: TGTGCCAGCAGTCCTTCCCGGGTCGGTCACAATGAAAAACTGTTTTTT. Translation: CASSPSRVGHNEKLFF.

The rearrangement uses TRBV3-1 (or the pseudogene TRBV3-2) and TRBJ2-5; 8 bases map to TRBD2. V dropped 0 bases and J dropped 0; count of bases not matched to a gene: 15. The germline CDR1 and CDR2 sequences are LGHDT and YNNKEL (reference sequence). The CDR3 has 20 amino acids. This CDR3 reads CASSQDSRGRGASNQETQYF. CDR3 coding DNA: TGTGCCAGCAGCCAAGATAGTAGAGGGCGGGGGGCCTCAAACCAAGAGACCCAGTACTTC.

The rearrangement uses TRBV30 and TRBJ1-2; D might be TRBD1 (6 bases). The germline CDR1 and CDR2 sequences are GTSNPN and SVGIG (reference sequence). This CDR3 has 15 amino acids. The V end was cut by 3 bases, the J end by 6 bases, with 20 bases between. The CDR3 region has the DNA TGTGCCTGGAGCAGACGGGGGGGCCTTCCGAATGGCTACACCTTC. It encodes CAWSRRGGLPNGYTF.